Following are 3 T cell receptor beta chains from one sample sequenced in a study of blood T cell repertoires in COVID-19. Sequencing was performed with immunoSEQ multiplex PCR; in TCRdb, only in-frame clones are kept and a portion is missing. This table has some 400,000 clones, around 87% appearing once. The sequenced sample was peripheral blood. The receptors derive from a human donor in a cohort sampled during active COVID-19.

The chain has TRBV2 and TRBJ2-7; 15 nucleotides match TRBD2. V lost 5 bases and J lost 5; bases outside the gene matches: 10. This CDR3 comprises 17 residues. The germline gives CDR1 SNHLY, CDR2 FYNNEI. CDR3 loop: CASSISGTSGGMNEQYF. CDR3 bases: TGTGCCAGCAGTATTTCCGGGACTAGCGGGGGGATGAACGAGCAGTACTTC.

This clone was picked up a small number of times. The CDR3 region is CASKTSGSENEQFF. CDR3 sequence (DNA): TGTGCCAGCAAGACTAGCGGGAGCGAGAATGAGCAGTTCTTC. V and J are TRBV7-2 and TRBJ2-1; TRBD2 agrees at 12 bases. V lost 7 bases and J lost 7; bases outside the gene matches: 5. CDR1 and CDR2 (germline): SGHTA, FQGNSA. There are 14 residues in the CDR3.

This chain uses TRBV30 with TRBJ2-4; a weak D match, TRBD2 (5 bases). Per the germline V gene, CDR1 is GTSNPN and CDR2 is SVGIG (reference sequence). Deletions cut 0 bases from V and 10 bases from J, with 10 bases between. The length of the CDR3 is 12 residues. The CDR3 DNA reads as TGTGCCTGGAGTGTGTGGGGAGAAATTCAGTACTTC. As protein: CAWSVWGEIQYF. Variable domain in full (rest from reference TRBV30 and TRBJ2-4): SQTIHQWPATLVQPVGSPLSLECTVEGTSNPNLYWYRQAAGRGLQLLFYSVGIGQISSEVPQNLSASRPQDRQFILSSKKLLLSDSGFYLCAWSVWGEIQYFGAGTRLSVL.